Sequencing of this TCR beta chain was carried out in a study of OX40 agonist ivuxolimab in advanced cancers. On the study more broadly: With ivuxolimab, an agonistic anti-OX40 (CD134) antibody, patients were treated. Dose-escalation subjects each had hepatocellular carcinoma, melanoma, renal cell or head and neck cancer. Study-wide results and limits: Some nonresponders additionally presented with little normalized T-cell clonal expansion. Not determined was the antigen specificity of the expanded peripheral T cells.

Of note for this clone: Its specificity is not known.

The table came from immunoSEQ multiplex PCR; TCRdb's copy has only in-frame clones and leaves some out. The sample contains 70,000 to 80,000 clones, approximately 86% of which appear only once. The CDR3 runs 15 residues. Trimming removed 2 bases from V and 7 bases from J; junction bases left unmatched: 4. Germline CDR1 reads SNHLY; CDR2 reads FYNNEI. This TCR was sampled from an adult with an advanced solid tumor such as melanoma, head and neck, liver or kidney cancer. The rearrangement uses TRBV2 and TRBJ1-4; the match to TRBD1 covers 10 bases. The starting material was CD4+ or CD8+ T cells sorted from blood, obtained in a trial of the OX40 agonist ivuxolimab. Here the CDR3 DNA reads TGTGCCAGCAGTGAAAGGGACAGGGGACCTGAAAAACTGTTTTTT. Its translation: CASSERDRGPEKLFF.